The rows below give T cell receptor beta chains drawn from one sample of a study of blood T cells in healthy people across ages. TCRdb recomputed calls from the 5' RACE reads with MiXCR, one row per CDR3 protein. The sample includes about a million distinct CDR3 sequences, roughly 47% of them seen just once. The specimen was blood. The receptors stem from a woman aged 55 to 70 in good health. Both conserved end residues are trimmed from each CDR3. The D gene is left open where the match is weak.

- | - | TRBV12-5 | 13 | ASGLSRTVKYEQY
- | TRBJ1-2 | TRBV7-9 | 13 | ASSLDPGVGYGYT
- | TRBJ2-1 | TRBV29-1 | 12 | SGRGTLSYNEQF
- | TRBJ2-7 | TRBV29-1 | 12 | SVGGRGGSYEQY
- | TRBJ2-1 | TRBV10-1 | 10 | ASGPRVNEQF
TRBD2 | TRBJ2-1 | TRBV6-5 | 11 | ASRVPGRYEQF
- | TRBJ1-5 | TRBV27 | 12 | ASSLVASNQPQH
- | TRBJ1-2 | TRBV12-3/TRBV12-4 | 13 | ASTPDVAAEYGYT
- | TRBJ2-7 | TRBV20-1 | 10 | SASMGADGQY
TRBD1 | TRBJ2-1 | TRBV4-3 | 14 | ASSQVPGQRLNEQF
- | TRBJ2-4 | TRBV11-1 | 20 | ASSFRTGVIAGESIVENIQY
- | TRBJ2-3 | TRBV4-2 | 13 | ASSQGPGVTDTQY